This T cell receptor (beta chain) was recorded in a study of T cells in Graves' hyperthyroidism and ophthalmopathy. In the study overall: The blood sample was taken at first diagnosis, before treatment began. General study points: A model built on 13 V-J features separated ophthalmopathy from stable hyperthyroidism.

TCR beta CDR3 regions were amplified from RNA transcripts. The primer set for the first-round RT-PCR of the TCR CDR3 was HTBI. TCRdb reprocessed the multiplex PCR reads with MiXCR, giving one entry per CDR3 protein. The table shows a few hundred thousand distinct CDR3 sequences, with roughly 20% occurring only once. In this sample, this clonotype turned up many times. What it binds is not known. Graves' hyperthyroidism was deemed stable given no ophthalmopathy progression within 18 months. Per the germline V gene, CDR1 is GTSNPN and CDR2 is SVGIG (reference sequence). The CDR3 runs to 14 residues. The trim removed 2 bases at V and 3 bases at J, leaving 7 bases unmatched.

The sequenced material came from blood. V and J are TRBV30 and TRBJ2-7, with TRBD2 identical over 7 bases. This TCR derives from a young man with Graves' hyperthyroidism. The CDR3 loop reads CAWSYGGKSYEQYF. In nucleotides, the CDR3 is TGTGCCTGGAGTTACGGGGGGAAAAGCTACGAGCAGTACTTC.